This entry is about one T cell receptor (beta chain). This sample stems from a study of blood T cell repertoires in COVID-19. In the study overall: Sites in the United States, Italy and Spain provided acute and convalescent COVID-19 samples.

The CDR3 loop spans 15 amino acids. Germline V CDR1 and CDR2: KGHSH, LQKENI. With 3 bases removed from V and 5 bases from J, the gap between germline ends came to 13 bases. TCRdb's table, derived via immunoSEQ multiplex PCR, lists solely in-frame clones and lacks some. The table includes under 200,000 clones, about 86% detected once. This receptor was identified in a human donor with acute or convalescent COVID-19. The donor label of this sample is uncertain. The specimen was peripheral blood. This rearrangement joins TRBV18 to TRBJ1-4, with D possibly being TRBD1 (6 bases). CDR3 in amino acids: CASSPQGTRNEKLFF. The CDR3 region has the DNA TGTGCCAGCTCACCCCAGGGGACCCGGAATGAAAAACTGTTTTTT. The full variable domain, in which reference TRBV18 and TRBJ1-4 provide the parts outside the CDR3, is NAGVMQNPRHLVRRRGQEARLRCSPMKGHSHVYWYRQLPEEGLKFMVYLQKENIIDESGMPKERFSAEFPKEGPSILRIQQVVRGDSAAYFCASSPQGTRNEKLFFGSGTQLSVL.